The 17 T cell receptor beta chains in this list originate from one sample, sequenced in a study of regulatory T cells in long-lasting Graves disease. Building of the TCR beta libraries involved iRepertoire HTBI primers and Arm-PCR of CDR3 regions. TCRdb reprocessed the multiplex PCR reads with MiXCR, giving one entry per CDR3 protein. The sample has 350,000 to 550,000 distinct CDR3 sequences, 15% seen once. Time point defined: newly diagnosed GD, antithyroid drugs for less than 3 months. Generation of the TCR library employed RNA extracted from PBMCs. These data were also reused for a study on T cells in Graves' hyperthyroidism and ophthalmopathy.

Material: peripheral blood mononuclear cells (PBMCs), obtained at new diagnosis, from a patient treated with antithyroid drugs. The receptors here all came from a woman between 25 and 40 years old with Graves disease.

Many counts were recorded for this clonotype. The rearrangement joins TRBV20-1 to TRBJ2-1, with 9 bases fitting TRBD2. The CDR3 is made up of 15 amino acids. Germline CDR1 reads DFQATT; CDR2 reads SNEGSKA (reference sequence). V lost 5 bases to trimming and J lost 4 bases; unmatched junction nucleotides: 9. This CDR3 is CSAGPRLAEYNEQFF. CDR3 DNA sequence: TGCAGTGCTGGACCCCGACTAGCGGAGTACAATGAGCAGTTCTTC.

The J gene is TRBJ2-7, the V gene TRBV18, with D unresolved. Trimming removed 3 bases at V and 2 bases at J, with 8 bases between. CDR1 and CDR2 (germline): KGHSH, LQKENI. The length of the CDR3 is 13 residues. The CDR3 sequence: CASSPRRTYEQYF. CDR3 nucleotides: TGTGCCAGCTCACCCCGTCGGACCTACGAGCAGTACTTC.

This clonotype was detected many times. This CDR3 is CASYLAGEDKEQYF. The CDR3 DNA follows: TGTGCCTCGTATCTAGCGGGAGAGGACAAGGAGCAGTACTTC. The V call is TRBV30, the J call TRBJ2-7; 10 nucleotides agree with TRBD2. This CDR3 comprises 14 residues. V was pared by 7 bases and J by 7 bases, with 13 bases of the junction left unmatched. CDR1 and CDR2 (germline): GTSNPN, SVGIG (reference sequence).

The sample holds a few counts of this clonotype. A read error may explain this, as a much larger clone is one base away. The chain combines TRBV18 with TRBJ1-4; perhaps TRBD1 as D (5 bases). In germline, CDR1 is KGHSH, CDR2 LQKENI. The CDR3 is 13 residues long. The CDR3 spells CATSPGLTEKLFF. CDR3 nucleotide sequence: TGTGCCACCTCACCAGGGTTAACTGAAAAACTGTTTTTT.

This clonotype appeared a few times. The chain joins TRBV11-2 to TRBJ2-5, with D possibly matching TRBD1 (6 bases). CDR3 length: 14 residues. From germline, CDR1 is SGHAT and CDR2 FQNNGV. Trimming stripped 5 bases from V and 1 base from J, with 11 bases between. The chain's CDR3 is CASSPGTPQETQYF. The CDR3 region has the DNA TGTGCCAGCAGCCCCGGGACACCCCAAGAGACCCAGTACTTC. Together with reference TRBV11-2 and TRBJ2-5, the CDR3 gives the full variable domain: EAGVAQSPRYKIIEKRQSVAFWCNPISGHATLYWYQQILGQGPKLLIQFQNNGVVDDSQLPKDRFSAERLKGVDSTLKIQPAKLEDSAVYLCASSPGTPQETQYFGPGTRLLVL.

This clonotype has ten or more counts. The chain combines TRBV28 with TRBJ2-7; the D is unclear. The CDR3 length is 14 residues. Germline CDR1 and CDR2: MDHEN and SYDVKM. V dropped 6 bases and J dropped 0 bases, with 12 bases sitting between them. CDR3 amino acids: CASRPDATSYEQYF. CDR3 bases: TGTGCCAGCAGGCCGGACGCCACCTCCTACGAGCAGTACTTC.

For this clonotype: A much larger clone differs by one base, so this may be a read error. Written as DNA, the CDR3 is TGTGCCAGCAGCTTACGTGAGGGGGCGTACGAGCAGTTCTTC. Protein product: CASSLREGAYEQFF. The rearrangement links TRBV7-8 to TRBJ2-1; TRBD1 agrees at 7 bases. Germline CDR1 and CDR2: SGHVS and FQNEAQ. The CDR3 is 14 residues long. Unmatched junction bases numbered 8, after V lost 2 bases and J lost 10 bases.

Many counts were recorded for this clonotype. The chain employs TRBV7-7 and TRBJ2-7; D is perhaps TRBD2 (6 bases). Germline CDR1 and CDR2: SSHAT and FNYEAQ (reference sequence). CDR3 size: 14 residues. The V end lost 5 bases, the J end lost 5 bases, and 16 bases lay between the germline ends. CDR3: CASSRLDLADEQYF. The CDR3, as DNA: TGTGCCAGCAGCCGACTAGACCTCGCCGACGAGCAGTACTTC.

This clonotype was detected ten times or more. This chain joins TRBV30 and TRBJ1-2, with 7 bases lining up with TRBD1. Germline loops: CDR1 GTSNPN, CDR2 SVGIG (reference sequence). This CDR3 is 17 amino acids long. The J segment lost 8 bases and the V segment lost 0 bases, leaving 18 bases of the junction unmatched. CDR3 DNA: TGTGCCTGGAGTGTGCTAGGGGGGACAGCGTCGAAGGACGGCTACACCTTC. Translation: CAWSVLGGTASKDGYTF.

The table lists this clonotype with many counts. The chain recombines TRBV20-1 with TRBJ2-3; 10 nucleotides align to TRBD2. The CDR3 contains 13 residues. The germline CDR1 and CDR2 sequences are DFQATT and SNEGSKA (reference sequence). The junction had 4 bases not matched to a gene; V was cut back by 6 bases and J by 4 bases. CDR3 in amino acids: CSAGAGGADTQYF. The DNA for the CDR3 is TGCAGTGCAGGAGCGGGAGGGGCAGATACGCAGTATTTT.

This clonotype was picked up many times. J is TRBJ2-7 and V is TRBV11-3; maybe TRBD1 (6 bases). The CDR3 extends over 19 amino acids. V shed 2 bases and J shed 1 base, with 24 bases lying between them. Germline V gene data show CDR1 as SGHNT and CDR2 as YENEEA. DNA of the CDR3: TGTGCCAGCAGCTTATTTCGCGTCCGGACGGACAGAGAATCCTACGAGCAGTACTTC. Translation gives CASSLFRVRTDRESYEQYF.

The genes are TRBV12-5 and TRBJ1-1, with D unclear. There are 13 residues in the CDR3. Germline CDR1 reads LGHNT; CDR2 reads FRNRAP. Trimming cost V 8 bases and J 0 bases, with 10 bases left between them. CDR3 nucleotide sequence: TGTGCTAGTAGGGTAAACTTGAACACTGAAGCTTTCTTT. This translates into CASRVNLNTEAFF. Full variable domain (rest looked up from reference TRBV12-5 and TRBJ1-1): DARVTQTPRHKVTEMGQEVTMRCQPILGHNTVFWYRQTMMQGLELLAYFRNRAPLDDSGMPKDRFSAEMPDATLATLKIQPSEPRDSAVYFCASRVNLNTEAFFGQGTRLTVV.

CDR3 amino acids: CASSFYWRLSYEQYF. The CDR3 nucleotides are TGTGCCAGCAGTTTCTATTGGCGGCTCTCCTACGAGCAGTACTTC. The rearrangement links TRBV28 to TRBJ2-7; D gene unclear. The germline CDR1 and CDR2 sequences are MDHEN and SYDVKM. V was shortened by 3 bases and J by 0 bases, with 12 bases between the two germline ends. CDR3 length: 15 residues.

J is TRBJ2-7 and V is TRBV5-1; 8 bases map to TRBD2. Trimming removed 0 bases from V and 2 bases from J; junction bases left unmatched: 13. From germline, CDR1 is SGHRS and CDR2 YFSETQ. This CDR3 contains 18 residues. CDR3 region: CASSLEGIGVAGTYEQYF. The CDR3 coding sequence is TGCGCCAGCAGCTTGGAAGGGATCGGAGTAGCGGGGACCTACGAGCAGTACTTC.

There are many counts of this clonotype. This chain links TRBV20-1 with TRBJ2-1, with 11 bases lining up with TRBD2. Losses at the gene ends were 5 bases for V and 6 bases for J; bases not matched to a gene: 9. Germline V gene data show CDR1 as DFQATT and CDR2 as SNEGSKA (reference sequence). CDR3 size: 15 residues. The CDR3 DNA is TGCAGTGCTGCAACCGGGACTAGCGGCCCCAATGAGCAGTTCTTC. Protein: CSAATGTSGPNEQFF.

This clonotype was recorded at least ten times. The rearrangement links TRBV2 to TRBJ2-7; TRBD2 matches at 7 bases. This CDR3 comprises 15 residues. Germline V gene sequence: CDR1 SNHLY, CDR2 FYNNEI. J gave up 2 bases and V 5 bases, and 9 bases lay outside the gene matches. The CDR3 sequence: CASSPPSAGAYEQYF. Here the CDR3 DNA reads TGTGCCAGCAGTCCTCCCTCGGCGGGAGCCTACGAGCAGTACTTC.

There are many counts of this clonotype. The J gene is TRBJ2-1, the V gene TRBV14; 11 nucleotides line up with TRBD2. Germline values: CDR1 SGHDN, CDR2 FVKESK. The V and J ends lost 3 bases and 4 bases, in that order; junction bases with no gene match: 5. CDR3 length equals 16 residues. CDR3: CASSHRLAGGYNEQFF. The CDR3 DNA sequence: TGTGCCAGCAGCCATCGCCTAGCGGGAGGTTACAATGAGCAGTTCTTC.